This T cell receptor (beta chain) was recorded in a study of CD8+ T cells in alopecia areata. After isolation, RNA underwent reverse transcription to generate cDNA as the sequencing template. Sequenced by immunoSEQ multiplex PCR; TCRdb stores in-frame clones only, minus some. The table records approximately 180,000 clones, approximately 59% of them present only once. CDR3 length equals 14 residues. V shed 4 bases and J 4 bases; nucleotides not matched to a gene: 7. The germline gives CDR1 SGHRS, CDR2 YFSETQ. This clone was counted ten times or more. Its antigen is currently unknown. The study, taken as a whole, reports: With patients, TCR sharing proved less clear than in mice, a difference possibly related to HLA. For lesional scalp, especially alopecia totalis/universalis, clonality was higher than in normal scalp.

V and J are TRBV5-1 and TRBJ1-2, with TRBD1 matching 7 bases. The starting material was CD4+ T cells sorted from blood, obtained at week 0. This clonotype originated in a human donor with alopecia areata. The CDR3 is CASSKGQEGYGYTF. The CDR3, as DNA: TGCGCCAGCAGCAAAGGACAGGAAGGCTATGGCTACACCTTC.